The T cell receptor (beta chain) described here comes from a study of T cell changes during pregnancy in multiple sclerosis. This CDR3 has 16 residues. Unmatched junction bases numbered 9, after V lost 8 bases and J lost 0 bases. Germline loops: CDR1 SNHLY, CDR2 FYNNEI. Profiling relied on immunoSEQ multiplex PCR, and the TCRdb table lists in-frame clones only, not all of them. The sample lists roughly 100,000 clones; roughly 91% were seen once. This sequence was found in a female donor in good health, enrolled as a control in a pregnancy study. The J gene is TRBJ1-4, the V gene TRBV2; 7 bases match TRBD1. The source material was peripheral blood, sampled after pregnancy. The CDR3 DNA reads TGTGCCAGCGAATGGGACAGACTGGCAACTAATGAAAAACTGTTTTTT. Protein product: CASEWDRLATNEKLFF. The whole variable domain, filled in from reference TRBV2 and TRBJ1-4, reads EPEVTQTPSHQVTQMGQEVILRCVPISNHLYFYWYRQILGQKVEFLVSFYNNEISEKSEIFDDQFSVERPDGSNFTLKIRSTKLEDSAMYFCASEWDRLATNEKLFFGSGTQLSVL.